This T cell receptor (beta chain) was sequenced in a study of blood T cell repertoires in COVID-19. Trimming pared 7 bases from V and 4 bases from J, leaving 10 bases between. CDR1 is SNHLY and CDR2 is FYNNEI in the germline V gene. The length of the CDR3 is 12 residues. Before being deemed recovered, Cohort 3 donors had two negative PCRs, clearance, or symptom resolution. Using immunoSEQ multiplex PCR, the repertoire was profiled, and TCRdb retains in-frame clones only, with some absent. The repertoire holds over 350,000 clones, around nine tenths seen once, with approximately 9.3% in the top ten. The V and J genes are TRBV2 and TRBJ2-5; no definite D call. The sequencing sample was made of PBMCs or T cells enriched from blood (not recorded which). This clonotype was obtained from a woman aged 50 to 65 who had recovered from COVID-19. CDR3 protein: CASIGLAETQYF. The DNA of the CDR3 is TGTGCCAGCATCGGGTTAGCAGAGACCCAGTACTTC.